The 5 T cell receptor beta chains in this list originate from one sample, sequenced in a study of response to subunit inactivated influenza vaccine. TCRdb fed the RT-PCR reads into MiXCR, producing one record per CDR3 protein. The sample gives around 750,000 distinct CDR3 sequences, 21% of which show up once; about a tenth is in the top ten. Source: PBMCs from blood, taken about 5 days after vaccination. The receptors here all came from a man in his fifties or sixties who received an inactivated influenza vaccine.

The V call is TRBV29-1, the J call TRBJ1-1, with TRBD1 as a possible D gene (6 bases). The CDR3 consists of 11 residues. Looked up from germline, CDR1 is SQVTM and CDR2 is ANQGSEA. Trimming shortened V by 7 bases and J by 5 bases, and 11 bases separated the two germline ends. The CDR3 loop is CSARGETEAFF. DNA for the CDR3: TGCAGCGCCAGGGGCGAGACTGAAGCTTTCTTT.

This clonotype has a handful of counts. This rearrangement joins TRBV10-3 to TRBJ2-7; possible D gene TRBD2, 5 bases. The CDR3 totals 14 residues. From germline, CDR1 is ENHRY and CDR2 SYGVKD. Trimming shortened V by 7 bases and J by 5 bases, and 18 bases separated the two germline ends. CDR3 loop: CAINGGLTADEQYF. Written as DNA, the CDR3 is TGTGCCATCAATGGAGGACTCACGGCGGACGAGCAGTACTTC.

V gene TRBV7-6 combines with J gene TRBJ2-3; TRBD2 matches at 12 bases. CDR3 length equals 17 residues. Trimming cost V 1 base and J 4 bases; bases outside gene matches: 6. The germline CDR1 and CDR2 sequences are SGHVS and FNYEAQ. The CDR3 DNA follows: TGTGCCAGCAGCTTAGTGTCTAGCGGGAGGGTTGCAGATACGCAGTATTTT. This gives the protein CASSLVSSGRVADTQYF.

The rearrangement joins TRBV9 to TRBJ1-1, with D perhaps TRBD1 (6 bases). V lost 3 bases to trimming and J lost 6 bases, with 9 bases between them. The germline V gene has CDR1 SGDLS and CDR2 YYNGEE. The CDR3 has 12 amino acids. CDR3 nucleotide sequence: TGTGCCAGCAGCGGGGGGGGGCCTGAAGCTTTCTTT. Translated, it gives CASSGGGPEAFF.

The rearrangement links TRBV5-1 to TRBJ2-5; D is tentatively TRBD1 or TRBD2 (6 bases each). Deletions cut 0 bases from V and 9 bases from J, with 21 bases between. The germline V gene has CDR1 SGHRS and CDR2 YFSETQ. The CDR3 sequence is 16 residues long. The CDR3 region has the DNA TGCGCCAGCAGCTTGGCCGGGAGAAACAGGGTAGAATCCCAGTACTTC. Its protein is CASSLAGRNRVESQYF. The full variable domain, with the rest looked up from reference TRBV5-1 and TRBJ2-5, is KAGVTQTPRYLIKTRGQQVTLSCSPISGHRSVSWYQQTPGQGLQFLFEYFSETQRNKGNFPGRFSGRQFSNSRSEMNVSTLELGDSALYLCASSLAGRNRVESQYFGPGTRLLVL.